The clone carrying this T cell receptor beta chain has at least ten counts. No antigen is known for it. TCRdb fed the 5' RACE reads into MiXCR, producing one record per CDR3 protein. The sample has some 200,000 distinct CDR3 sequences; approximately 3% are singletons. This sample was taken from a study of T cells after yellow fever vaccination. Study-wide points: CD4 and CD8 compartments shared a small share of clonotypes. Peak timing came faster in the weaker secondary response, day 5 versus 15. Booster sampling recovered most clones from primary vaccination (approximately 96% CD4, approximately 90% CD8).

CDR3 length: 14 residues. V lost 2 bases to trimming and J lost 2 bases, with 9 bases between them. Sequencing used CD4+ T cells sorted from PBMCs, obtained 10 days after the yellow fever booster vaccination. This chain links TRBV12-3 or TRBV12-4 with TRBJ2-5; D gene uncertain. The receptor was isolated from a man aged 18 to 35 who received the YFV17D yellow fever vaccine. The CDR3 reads CASSLPTTQETQYF. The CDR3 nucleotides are TGTGCCAGCAGTTTACCGACAACGCAAGAGACCCAGTACTTC.